The 2 T cell receptor beta chains reported below all come from one sample, sequenced in a study of T cell responses to AZD1222 COVID-19 vaccine. Profiling relied on immunoSEQ multiplex PCR, and the TCRdb table lists in-frame clones only, not all of them. This repertoire shows 95,000 to 100,000 clones, around 90% found once; its top ten account for approximately 27%. The material was peripheral blood, obtained on day 0 of AZD1222 vaccination. These receptors all come from an adult in good health.

The rearrangement uses TRBV19 and TRBJ2-7; 8 bases map to TRBD1. V shed 5 bases and J 3 bases; nucleotides not matched to a gene: 12. This CDR3 is 16 amino acids long. Germline V gene sequence: CDR1 LNHDA, CDR2 SQIVND (reference sequence). In nucleotides, the CDR3 is TGTGCCAGTAGTGTCCGCTCCCAGGGGGCCGGCTACGAGCAGTACTTC. Translation gives CASSVRSQGAGYEQYF.

This chain's CDR3 is CASTLAETGIEQYF. The DNA for the CDR3 is TGTGCCAGCACCCTTGCCGAGACAGGAATCGAGCAGTACTTC. The rearrangement uses TRBV5-5 and TRBJ2-7; D perhaps matches TRBD1 (6 bases). Germline CDR1 reads SGHKS; CDR2 reads YYEKEE (reference sequence). The V gene lost 6 bases and the J gene lost 6 bases, with 19 bases spanning the gap. This CDR3 is 14 amino acids long.